This record looks at one T cell receptor beta chain sequence and its context. Its matching antigen is unknown. The CDR3 runs to 13 residues. Germline-derived CDR1 and CDR2 are SGHTA and FQGNSA. Trimming took 5 bases from V and 6 from J; bases not matched to a gene: 4. Amplification used 60 Vbeta primers and 13 Jbeta primers. TCRdb keeps only in-frame clones here, not all; method: immunoSEQ multiplex PCR. The profile shows roughly 170,000 clones, approximately 80% of them singletons. The data derive from a study of cytomegalovirus exposure and HLA in healthy donors. For the study at large: Ancestry clustering placed roughly four fifths of more than 350 genotyped donors in the Caucasian-associated cluster.

Study-wide results and caveats: Researchers reportedly found TCR beta sequences accurately predicted most subjects' HLA-A and HLA-B alleles. Later on, an analysis showed TCR association rates differing by HLA locus, with DRB1 the most and HLA-C the fewest.

The clonotype originates from a man younger than 30 in good health and CMV-seronegative. Specimen: PBMCs. The chain joins TRBV7-2 to TRBJ2-7; 10 bases align to TRBD1. CDR3 nucleotide sequence: TGTGCCAGCAGCGACAGGGGGCGCGGCGAGCAGTACTTC. This translates into CASSDRGRGEQYF.